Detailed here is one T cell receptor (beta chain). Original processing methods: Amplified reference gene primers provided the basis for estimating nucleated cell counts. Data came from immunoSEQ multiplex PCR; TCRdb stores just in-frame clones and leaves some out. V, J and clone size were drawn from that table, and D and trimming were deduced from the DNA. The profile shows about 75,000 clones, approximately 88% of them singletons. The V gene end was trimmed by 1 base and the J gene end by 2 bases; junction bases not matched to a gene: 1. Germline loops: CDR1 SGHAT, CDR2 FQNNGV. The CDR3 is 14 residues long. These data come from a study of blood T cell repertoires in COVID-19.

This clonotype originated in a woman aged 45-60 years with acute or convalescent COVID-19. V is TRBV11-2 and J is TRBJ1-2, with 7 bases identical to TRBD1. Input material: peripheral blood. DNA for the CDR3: TGTGCCAGCAGCTTAGCAGGGGGGAACTATGGCTACACCTTC. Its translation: CASSLAGGNYGYTF. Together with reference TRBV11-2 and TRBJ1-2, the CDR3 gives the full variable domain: EAGVAQSPRYKIIEKRQSVAFWCNPISGHATLYWYQQILGQGPKLLIQFQNNGVVDDSQLPKDRFSAERLKGVDSTLKIQPAKLEDSAVYLCASSLAGGNYGYTFGSGTRLTVV.